The present TCR beta chain was sequenced within a study of T cell responses to AZD1222 COVID-19 vaccine. This CDR3 is 13 amino acids long. V lost 6 bases to trimming and J lost 0 bases, with 6 bases between them. Germline V gives CDR1 WSHSY, CDR2 SAAADI. TCRdb's copy holds only in-frame clones and misses some; the assay was immunoSEQ multiplex PCR. The data show around 100,000 clones, 90% seen once. Here the sequenced sample was peripheral blood, taken on day 0 of AZD1222 vaccination. This TCR was recovered from an adult in good health. The chain uses TRBV10-2 and TRBJ1-5; D is ambiguous. The CDR3 sequence is CASSPYSNQPQHF. The CDR3 DNA reads TGCGCCAGCAGCCCTTATAGCAATCAGCCCCAGCATTTT.